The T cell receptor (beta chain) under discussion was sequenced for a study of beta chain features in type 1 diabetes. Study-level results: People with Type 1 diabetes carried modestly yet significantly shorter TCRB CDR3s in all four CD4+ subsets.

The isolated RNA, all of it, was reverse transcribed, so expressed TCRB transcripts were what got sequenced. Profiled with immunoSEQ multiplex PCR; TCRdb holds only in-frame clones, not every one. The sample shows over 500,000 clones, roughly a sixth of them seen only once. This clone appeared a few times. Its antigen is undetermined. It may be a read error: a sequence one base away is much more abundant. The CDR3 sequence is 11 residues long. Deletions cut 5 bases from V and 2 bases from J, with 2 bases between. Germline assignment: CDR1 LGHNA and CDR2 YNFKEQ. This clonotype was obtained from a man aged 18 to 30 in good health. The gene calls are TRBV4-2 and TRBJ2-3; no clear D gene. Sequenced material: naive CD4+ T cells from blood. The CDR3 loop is CASSSTDTQYF. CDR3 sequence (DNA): TGTGCCAGCAGCTCCACAGATACGCAGTATTTT.